This TCR beta chain was sequenced for a study of cytomegalovirus exposure and HLA in healthy donors. Across the study: Membership in the Caucasian-associated ancestry cluster was found for about 84% of 398 genotyped donors.

The CDR3 runs to 15 residues. Trimming removed 1 base at V and 4 bases at J, with 10 bases between. CDR1 and CDR2 (germline): LNHNV, YYDKDF (reference sequence). The study's findings and limits: Across donors, sequencing depth was assumed by presence/absence analyses to be roughly uniform. The authors later linked a missense DCLRE1C variant to TCR beta V- and J-gene trimming. A prior analysis recorded that most TCR beta V segments were productive about 90% or about 30% of the time.

As for this clone: Its antigen is as yet unknown.

PCR amplification relied on 60 Vbeta primers (plus 13 Jbeta primers). This table comes from immunoSEQ multiplex PCR, and its TCRdb copy is limited to in-frame clones, with some not included. This table holds around 200,000 clones. The sequencing sample was made of PBMCs. The chain recombines TRBV15 with TRBJ2-2; no clear D gene. This TCR derives from a woman aged 18-30 years in good health and CMV-seropositive. Here the CDR3 reads CATSRVYIGTGELFF. The CDR3 region has the DNA TGTGCCACCAGCAGAGTCTATATTGGCACCGGGGAGCTGTTTTTT.